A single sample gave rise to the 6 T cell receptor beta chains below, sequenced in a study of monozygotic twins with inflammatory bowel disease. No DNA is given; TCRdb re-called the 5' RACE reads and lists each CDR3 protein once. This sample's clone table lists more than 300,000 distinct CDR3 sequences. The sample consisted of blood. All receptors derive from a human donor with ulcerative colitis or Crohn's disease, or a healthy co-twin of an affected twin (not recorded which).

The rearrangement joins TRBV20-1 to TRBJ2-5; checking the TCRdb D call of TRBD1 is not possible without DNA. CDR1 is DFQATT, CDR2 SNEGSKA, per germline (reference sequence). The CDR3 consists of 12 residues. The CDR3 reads CSARSGSETQYF.

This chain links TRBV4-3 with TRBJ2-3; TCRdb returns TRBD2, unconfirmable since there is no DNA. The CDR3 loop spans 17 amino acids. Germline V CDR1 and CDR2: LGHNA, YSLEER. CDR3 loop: CASSLGLAGGQTDTQYF.

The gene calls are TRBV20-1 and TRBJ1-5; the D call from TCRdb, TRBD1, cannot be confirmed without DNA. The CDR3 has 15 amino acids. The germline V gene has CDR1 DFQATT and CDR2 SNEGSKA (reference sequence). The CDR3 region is CSVGGVGGSNQPQHF.

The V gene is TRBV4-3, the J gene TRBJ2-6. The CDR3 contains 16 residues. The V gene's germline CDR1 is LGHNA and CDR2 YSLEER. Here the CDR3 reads CASSQALGVGANVLTF.

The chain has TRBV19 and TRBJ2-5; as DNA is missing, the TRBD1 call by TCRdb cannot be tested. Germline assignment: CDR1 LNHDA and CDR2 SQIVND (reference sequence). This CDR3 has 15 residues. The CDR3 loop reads CASNPGQGFLETQYF.

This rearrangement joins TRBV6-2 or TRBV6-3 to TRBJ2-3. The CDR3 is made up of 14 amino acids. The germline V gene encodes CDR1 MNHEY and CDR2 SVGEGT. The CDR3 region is CASSQLGRSDTQYF.